Presented here are 9 T cell receptor beta chains from one specimen sequenced in a study of cytomegalovirus exposure and HLA in healthy donors. Both 60 Vbeta primers and 13 Jbeta primers went into the PCR. Here immunoSEQ multiplex PCR was the method, and the copy in TCRdb shows in-frame clones only, minus some. The table lists about 190,000 clones, about 80% of them singletons. Sequencing was done on a sample of PBMCs. The source is a woman in her 40s in good health and CMV-seronegative.

This clone was recorded once. Other DNA sequences of this sample code for an identical CDR3. The chain is built from TRBV7-3 and TRBJ2-3; 8 bases are a match to TRBD1. The CDR3 contains 14 residues. In germline, CDR1 is SGHTA, CDR2 FQGTGA. V dropped 5 bases and J dropped 4; count of bases not matched to a gene: 5. The CDR3 DNA reads as TGTGCCAGCAGCCCTACAGGGGGTGCAGATACGCAGTATTTT. Encoded protein: CASSPTGGADTQYF.

This chain joins TRBV10-3 and TRBJ2-2, with D possibly matching TRBD2 (5 bases). CDR3 size: 14 residues. CDR1 and CDR2 from the germline V gene are ENHRY and SYGVKD. V was cut by 4 bases and J by 3 bases, with 9 bases left in between. The CDR3 protein is CAISVTRDTGELFF. For the CDR3, the DNA is TGTGCCATCAGTGTAACGAGGGACACCGGGGAGCTGTTTTTT.

To note about this clone: This same CDR3 is encoded by further DNA sequences in the sample. V is TRBV30 and J is TRBJ2-3, with D perhaps TRBD2 (6 bases). Deletions cut 0 bases from V and 3 bases from J, with 10 bases between. Germline CDR1 and CDR2: GTSNPN and SVGIG (reference sequence). The CDR3 runs 14 residues. The CDR3 nucleotides are TGTGCCTGGAGTGTCGGAGGGATTACAGATACGCAGTATTTT. Its protein is CAWSVGGITDTQYF.

This rearrangement joins TRBV4-2 to TRBJ2-2; 12 bases line up with TRBD2. This CDR3 has 17 amino acids. Germline CDR1 LGHNA, CDR2 YNFKEQ. J gave up 2 bases and V 6 bases, and 7 bases lay outside the gene matches. CDR3 coding DNA: TGTGCCAGCAGACTCGGACTAGCGGGACGTAACACCGGGGAGCTGTTTTTT. Translating it yields CASRLGLAGRNTGELFF.

In DNA form, the CDR3 reads TGTGCCAGCAGCAACGGTGGCGGGAGGTTTACCAATGAGCAGTTCTTC. Its translation is CASSNGGGRFTNEQFF. V is TRBV21-1 and J is TRBJ2-1; TRBD2, the table's D call, lacks a check against the DNA. TRBV21-1 is an annotated pseudogene. The CDR3 is made up of 16 amino acids.

This clone was seen more than once but under ten times. The genes are TRBV21-1 and TRBJ2-7; the table's D gene call, TRBD2, was not cross checked with the DNA. TRBV21-1 counts as a pseudogene. The CDR3 consists of 17 residues. The CDR3 reads CASSKGRGNLNSYEQYV. The CDR3 nucleotides read TGTGCCAGCAGCAAAGGGAGAGGAAACTTAAACTCCTACGAGCAGTACGTC.

A single count supports this clone. The gene calls are TRBV7-9 and TRBJ2-1; 8 bases line up with TRBD2. Trimming cost V 3 bases and J 9 bases; bases outside gene matches: 19. The CDR3 length is 18 residues. Germline V gene lookup returns CDR1 SEHNR and CDR2 FQNEAQ (reference sequence). CDR3 sequence (DNA): TGTGCCAGCAGCTTCCTTCCCGGCACTAGCGGACATAGTGGTGAGCAGTTCTTC. Amino acids: CASSFLPGTSGHSGEQFF.

The V gene is TRBV19, the J gene TRBJ1-4, with 9 bases that match TRBD1. The germline gives CDR1 LNHDA, CDR2 SQIVND (reference sequence). V shed 8 bases and J 0 bases; nucleotides not matched to a gene: 7. The CDR3 covers 16 residues. Here the CDR3 reads CASRGQGSATNEKLFF. The CDR3 DNA reads as TGTGCCAGTCGGGGACAGGGCTCCGCAACTAATGAAAAACTGTTTTTT.

This clone was detected only a few times. V gene TRBV15 combines with J gene TRBJ1-2; the D is unclear. The CDR3 covers 13 residues. Germline V CDR1 and CDR2: LNHNV, YYDKDF (reference sequence). Trimming took 5 bases from V and 7 from J, leaving 14 bases between them. The CDR3 region is CATSQARTAGYTF. The CDR3 nucleotides are TGTGCCACCAGCCAGGCCCGAACAGCTGGCTACACCTTC.